These T cell receptor beta chains were read from a single sample in a study of regulatory T cells in long-lasting Graves disease. TCRdb reanalysed the multiplex PCR reads using MiXCR and keeps one entry per CDR3 protein. The sample yields a few hundred thousand distinct CDR3 sequences, 23% seen once. The specimen was peripheral blood mononuclear cells (PBMCs), collected when the disease was refractory, from a patient treated with antithyroid drugs. The receptor source for this set is a woman between 40 and 50 years old with Graves disease. Both conserved end residues are part of each CDR3. The D gene is left open where the match is weak. Rows give clone size only sometimes, using once, few, many, or a class for an expanded clone.

clone_size: -
j_call: TRBJ2-1
cdr3_length: 18
v_call: TRBV6-2/TRBV6-3
d_call: TRBD2
cdr3_nt: TGTGCCAGCAGTTACAGTCTAGCGGGGGGGAGCTCCTACAATGAGCAGTTCTTC
cdr3_aa: CASSYSLAGGSSYNEQFF

clone_size: many
j_call: TRBJ1-5
cdr3_length: 16
v_call: TRBV28
d_call: -
cdr3_nt: TGTGCCAGCAGTTTGAGACAGGCGTATAGCAATCAGCCCCAGCATTTT
cdr3_aa: CASSLRQAYSNQPQHF

clone_size: -
j_call: TRBJ2-7
cdr3_length: 12
v_call: TRBV28
d_call: -
cdr3_nt: TGTGCCAGCAGTATAGGGGGGTACGAGCAGTACTTC
cdr3_aa: CASSIGGYEQYF

clone_size: -
j_call: TRBJ2-2
cdr3_length: 16
v_call: TRBV11-2
d_call: -
cdr3_nt: TGTGTCAGCAGCTCCTACAAGCCGTCTGAGGCCGGGGAGCTGTTTTTT
cdr3_aa: CVSSSYKPSEAGELFF

clone_size: many
j_call: TRBJ1-3
cdr3_length: 15
v_call: TRBV28
d_call: -
cdr3_nt: TGTGCCAGCAGCCTAGACTCGAGCTCTGGAAACACCATATATTTT
cdr3_aa: CASSLDSSSGNTIYF

clone_size: many
j_call: TRBJ2-7
cdr3_length: 18
v_call: TRBV11-2
d_call: TRBD1
cdr3_nt: TGTGCCAGCAGCGGCGGGACAGGGAAGGATGTTTTCGTATACGAGCAGTACTTC
cdr3_aa: CASSGGTGKDVFVYEQYF

clone_size: few
j_call: TRBJ2-7
cdr3_length: 11
v_call: TRBV3-1
d_call: -
cdr3_nt: TGTGCCAGCAGCCAAGCCAAAGAGCAGTACTTC
cdr3_aa: CASSQAKEQYF

clone_size: -
j_call: TRBJ1-1
cdr3_length: 14
v_call: TRBV5-1
d_call: -
cdr3_nt: TGCGCCAGCAGCTTGGAAGGGTTTACCACTGAAGCTTTCTTT
cdr3_aa: CASSLEGFTTEAFF

clone_size: many
j_call: TRBJ1-1
cdr3_length: 12
v_call: TRBV28
d_call: -
cdr3_nt: TGTGCCAGCAGTTTAACAGGGAGAATGGCTTTCTTT
cdr3_aa: CASSLTGRMAFF

clone_size: many
j_call: TRBJ1-6
cdr3_length: 14
v_call: TRBV28
d_call: -
cdr3_nt: TGTGCCAGCAGCCCCGGGGGCATGGATTCACCCCTCCACTTT
cdr3_aa: CASSPGGMDSPLHF

clone_size: -
j_call: TRBJ2-7
cdr3_length: 14
v_call: TRBV11-2
d_call: -
cdr3_nt: TGTGCCAGCACCCATGGTGTCAGCTCCTACGAGCAGTACTTC
cdr3_aa: CASTHGVSSYEQYF

clone_size: many
j_call: TRBJ2-7
cdr3_length: 15
v_call: TRBV28
d_call: TRBD1
cdr3_nt: TGTGCCAGCAAGGACCACCGGGACAGGGACTACGAGCAGTACTTC
cdr3_aa: CASKDHRDRDYEQYF

clone_size: -
j_call: TRBJ1-2
cdr3_length: 12
v_call: TRBV2
d_call: -
cdr3_nt: TGTGCCAGCAGTGGAGACCTCTATGGCTACACCTTC
cdr3_aa: CASSGDLYGYTF

clone_size: -
j_call: TRBJ2-7
cdr3_length: 15
v_call: TRBV5-1
d_call: TRBD2
cdr3_nt: TGCGCCAGCAGCTTTGGTTCTAGCGGGTCTTACGAGCAGTACTTC
cdr3_aa: CASSFGSSGSYEQYF

clone_size: many
j_call: TRBJ2-5
cdr3_length: 10
v_call: TRBV29-1
d_call: -
cdr3_nt: TGCAGCGTTACAAGAGAGACCCAGTACTTC
cdr3_aa: CSVTRETQYF

clone_size: many
j_call: TRBJ2-7
cdr3_length: 15
v_call: TRBV7-9
d_call: -
cdr3_nt: TGTGCCAGCAGCCACTACGACAGGCCACCCTACGAGCAGTACTTC
cdr3_aa: CASSHYDRPPYEQYF

clone_size: many
j_call: TRBJ2-7
cdr3_length: 15
v_call: TRBV15
d_call: -
cdr3_nt: TGTGCCACCAGCAGAGATCGGGACGTCTCCTACGAGCAGTACTTC
cdr3_aa: CATSRDRDVSYEQYF

clone_size: many
j_call: TRBJ2-3
cdr3_length: 14
v_call: TRBV12-3/TRBV12-4
d_call: TRBD2
cdr3_nt: TGTGCCAGCTTCTATAGCGGGAGCACAGATACGCAGTATTTT
cdr3_aa: CASFYSGSTDTQYF

clone_size: -
j_call: TRBJ2-1
cdr3_length: 16
v_call: TRBV5-1
d_call: TRBD1
cdr3_nt: TGCGCCAGCAGCCCACAGGGACAGTCCATTGCCAATGAGCAGTTCTTC
cdr3_aa: CASSPQGQSIANEQFF

clone_size: -
j_call: TRBJ2-2
cdr3_length: 15
v_call: TRBV5-1
d_call: -
cdr3_nt: TGCGCCAGCAGCTTGGCCCCGGGGGTCACCGGGGAGCTGTTTTTT
cdr3_aa: CASSLAPGVTGELFF

clone_size: -
j_call: TRBJ2-5
cdr3_length: 17
v_call: TRBV7-2
d_call: TRBD2
cdr3_nt: TGTGCCAGCAGCTTAGCGCAAGCGGGAGGCAGCCAAGAGACCCAGTACTTC
cdr3_aa: CASSLAQAGGSQETQYF

clone_size: many
j_call: TRBJ1-2
cdr3_length: 13
v_call: TRBV27
d_call: -
cdr3_nt: TGTGCCAGCAGTTTATTAGGGGGGTATGGCTACACCTTC
cdr3_aa: CASSLLGGYGYTF

clone_size: -
j_call: TRBJ1-6
cdr3_length: 16
v_call: TRBV20-1
d_call: TRBD1
cdr3_nt: TGCAGTGCCGCCGCATACCGGGACAGCTATAATTCACCCCTCCACTTT
cdr3_aa: CSAAAYRDSYNSPLHF

clone_size: many
j_call: TRBJ2-7
cdr3_length: 16
v_call: TRBV5-1
d_call: -
cdr3_nt: TGCGCCAGCAGCTTTCTCAGCACCGAGAGCTCCTACGAGCAGTACTTC
cdr3_aa: CASSFLSTESSYEQYF

clone_size: -
j_call: TRBJ1-1
cdr3_length: 13
v_call: TRBV2
d_call: -
cdr3_nt: TGTGCCAGCAATGTCAGGGTTGGCACTGAAGCTTTCTTT
cdr3_aa: CASNVRVGTEAFF

clone_size: few
j_call: TRBJ2-7
cdr3_length: 16
v_call: TRBV19
d_call: TRBD1
cdr3_nt: TGTGCCAGTAGTATTGGGGCCGGGACAGTCTCCTACGAGCAGTACTTC
cdr3_aa: CASSIGAGTVSYEQYF

clone_size: few
j_call: TRBJ2-5
cdr3_length: 14
v_call: TRBV18
d_call: TRBD1
cdr3_nt: TGTGCCAGCTCAGCGACAGGGGCTGGAGAGACCCAGTACTTC
cdr3_aa: CASSATGAGETQYF

clone_size: -
j_call: TRBJ2-5
cdr3_length: 16
v_call: TRBV4-1
d_call: TRBD1
cdr3_nt: TGCGCCAGCAGCCAGATGGACAGGGGGAATGAGGAGACCCAGTACTTC
cdr3_aa: CASSQMDRGNEETQYF

clone_size: many
j_call: TRBJ1-2
cdr3_length: 15
v_call: TRBV28
d_call: -
cdr3_nt: TGTGCCAGCACCTTTGTCCAGGGGATTGACTATGGCTACACCTTC
cdr3_aa: CASTFVQGIDYGYTF

clone_size: many
j_call: TRBJ2-7
cdr3_length: 12
v_call: TRBV28
d_call: -
cdr3_nt: TGTGCCAGCAGTCCCGGGACGATCAGCCCGTACTTC
cdr3_aa: CASSPGTISPYF

clone_size: few
j_call: TRBJ1-1
cdr3_length: 11
v_call: TRBV5-1
d_call: -
cdr3_nt: TGCGCCAGCTCCGGGGAGTTTGAAGCTTTCTTT
cdr3_aa: CASSGEFEAFF

clone_size: -
j_call: TRBJ2-3
cdr3_length: 15
v_call: TRBV11-2
d_call: -
cdr3_nt: TGTGCCAGCAGCTTAATAGGGGAGATGGCAGATACGCAGTATTTT
cdr3_aa: CASSLIGEMADTQYF

clone_size: many
j_call: TRBJ2-7
cdr3_length: 12
v_call: TRBV11-2
d_call: -
cdr3_nt: TGTGCCAGCAGTTTGGACACCTACGAGCAGTACTTC
cdr3_aa: CASSLDTYEQYF

clone_size: many
j_call: TRBJ1-6
cdr3_length: 13
v_call: TRBV27
d_call: -
cdr3_nt: TGTGCCAGCCGCCCCGGTGGAGTTTCACCCCTCCACTTT
cdr3_aa: CASRPGGVSPLHF

clone_size: many
j_call: TRBJ1-6
cdr3_length: 17
v_call: TRBV12-3/TRBV12-4
d_call: -
cdr3_nt: TGTGCCAGCAGTTTCGGCGGGATTTGGTCCTATAATTCACCCCTCCACTTT
cdr3_aa: CASSFGGIWSYNSPLHF

clone_size: many
j_call: TRBJ2-7
cdr3_length: 12
v_call: TRBV28
d_call: -
cdr3_nt: TGTGCCAGCAGCTACAGGGACTCCGAGCAGTACTTC
cdr3_aa: CASSYRDSEQYF

clone_size: few
j_call: TRBJ1-6
cdr3_length: 12
v_call: TRBV20-1
d_call: -
cdr3_nt: TGCAGTGCTAGTTCCTTCAGTTTACCCCTCCACTTT
cdr3_aa: CSASSFSLPLHF

clone_size: many
j_call: TRBJ1-3
cdr3_length: 11
v_call: TRBV6-5
d_call: -
cdr3_nt: TGTGCCAGCAGTTACTCGGACACCATATATTTT
cdr3_aa: CASSYSDTIYF

clone_size: few
j_call: TRBJ1-1
cdr3_length: 15
v_call: TRBV7-9
d_call: -
cdr3_nt: TGTGCCAGCAGCTACCCCAGGGTTTTGGACACTGAAGCTTTCTTT
cdr3_aa: CASSYPRVLDTEAFF

clone_size: once
j_call: TRBJ2-7
cdr3_length: 13
v_call: TRBV5-4
d_call: -
cdr3_nt: TGTGCCGGAGGACCGGGTCCTCTCCACGAGCAGTACTTC
cdr3_aa: CAGGPGPLHEQYF

clone_size: few
j_call: TRBJ2-7
cdr3_length: 17
v_call: TRBV11-2
d_call: -
cdr3_nt: TGTGCCAGCAGCTTAGGCAACCTCCGGGACTCGGACTACGAGCAGTACTTC
cdr3_aa: CASSLGNLRDSDYEQYF

clone_size: many
j_call: TRBJ1-5
cdr3_length: 15
v_call: TRBV19
d_call: TRBD1
cdr3_nt: TGTGCCAGTAGAAAGGGACAGGAGGGCAATCAGCCCCAGCATTTT
cdr3_aa: CASRKGQEGNQPQHF

clone_size: few
j_call: TRBJ1-2
cdr3_length: 11
v_call: TRBV5-1
d_call: -
cdr3_nt: TGCGCCAGCAGCTTGGGAGTTGGCTACACCTTC
cdr3_aa: CASSLGVGYTF

clone_size: -
j_call: TRBJ2-7
cdr3_length: 14
v_call: TRBV6-1
d_call: TRBD1
cdr3_nt: TGTGCCATTGACAGGGGCCGCAACGGCTACGAGCAGTACTTC
cdr3_aa: CAIDRGRNGYEQYF

clone_size: few
j_call: TRBJ1-2
cdr3_length: 13
v_call: TRBV20-1
d_call: -
cdr3_nt: TGCAGTGCTAGTACAGGGTTAGCCTATGGCTACACCTTC
cdr3_aa: CSASTGLAYGYTF

clone_size: few
j_call: TRBJ1-4
cdr3_length: 15
v_call: TRBV15
d_call: TRBD1
cdr3_nt: TGTGCCACCAGCGGTGGGGGACAGACTAATGAAAAACTGCTTTTT
cdr3_aa: CATSGGGQTNEKLLF

clone_size: few
j_call: TRBJ2-7
cdr3_length: 14
v_call: TRBV5-6
d_call: -
cdr3_nt: TGTGCCAGCAATGATGGGGGGACCCCGCGCGAGCAGTACTTC
cdr3_aa: CASNDGGTPREQYF

clone_size: -
j_call: TRBJ2-2
cdr3_length: 13
v_call: TRBV20-1
d_call: -
cdr3_nt: TGCAGTGCCCGTGAGGGTTCCGCCGGGGAGCTGTTTTTT
cdr3_aa: CSAREGSAGELFF

clone_size: -
j_call: TRBJ2-7
cdr3_length: 14
v_call: TRBV20-1
d_call: -
cdr3_nt: TGCAGTGCTAGATCTCCAGGGGGGTCCTACGAGCAGTACTTC
cdr3_aa: CSARSPGGSYEQYF